This T cell receptor (beta chain) is drawn from a study of blood T cell repertoires in COVID-19. About the study: COVID-19 samples from acute and convalescent phases originated in the United States, Italy and Spain. PBMCs, B-cell-depleted T cells, or T cells were the source of the cDNA or gDNA that made up the material.

The CDR3 contains 13 residues. Assignments of participants to cohorts depended upon their own reported clinical history. Cohort 3 donors were reported recovered after two negative PCRs, clearance, or symptom resolution. Sequenced by immunoSEQ multiplex PCR; TCRdb stores in-frame clones only, minus some. The repertoire holds about 250,000 clones, around 90% seen once, with around 3% in the top ten. The source of this sequence is a woman aged 45-65 years who had recovered from COVID-19. This sequence joins TRBV21-1 and TRBJ2-5; the table's D call TRBD1 went unverified against the DNA. TRBV21-1 is classified as a pseudogene. The specimen was PBMCs or T cells enriched from blood (not recorded which). Here the CDR3 DNA reads TGTGCCAGCAGCAAAGACCAGGCCCGATCCCAGTACTTC. Protein product: CASSKDQARSQYF.